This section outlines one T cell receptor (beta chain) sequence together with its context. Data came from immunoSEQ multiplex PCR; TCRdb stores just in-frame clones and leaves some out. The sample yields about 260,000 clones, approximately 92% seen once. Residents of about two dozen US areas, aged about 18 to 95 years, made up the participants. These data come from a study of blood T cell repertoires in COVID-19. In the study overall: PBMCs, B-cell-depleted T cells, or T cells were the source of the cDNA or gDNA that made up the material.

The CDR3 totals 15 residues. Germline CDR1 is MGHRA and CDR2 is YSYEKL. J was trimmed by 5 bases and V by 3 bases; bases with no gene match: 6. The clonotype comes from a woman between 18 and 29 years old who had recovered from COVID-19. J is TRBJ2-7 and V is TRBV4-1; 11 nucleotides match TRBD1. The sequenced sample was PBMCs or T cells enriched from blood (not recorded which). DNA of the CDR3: TGCGCCAGCAGCCAGCCCCGGGACAGGGGGGACGAGCAGTACTTC. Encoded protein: CASSQPRDRGDEQYF.